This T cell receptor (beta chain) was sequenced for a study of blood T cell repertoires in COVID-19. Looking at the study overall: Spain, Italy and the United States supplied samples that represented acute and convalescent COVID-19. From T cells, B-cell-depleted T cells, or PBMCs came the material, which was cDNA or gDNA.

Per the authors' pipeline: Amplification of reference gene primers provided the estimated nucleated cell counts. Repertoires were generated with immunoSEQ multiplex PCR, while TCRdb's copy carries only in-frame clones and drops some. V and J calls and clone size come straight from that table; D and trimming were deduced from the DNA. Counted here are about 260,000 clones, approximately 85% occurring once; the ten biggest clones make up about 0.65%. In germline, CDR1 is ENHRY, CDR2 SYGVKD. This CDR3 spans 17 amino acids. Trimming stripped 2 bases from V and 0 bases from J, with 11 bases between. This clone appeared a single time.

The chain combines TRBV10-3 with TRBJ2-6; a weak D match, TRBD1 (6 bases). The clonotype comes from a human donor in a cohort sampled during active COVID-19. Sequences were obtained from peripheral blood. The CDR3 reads CAISETGPSSGANVLTF. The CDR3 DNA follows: TGTGCCATCAGTGAGACAGGGCCTAGCTCTGGGGCCAACGTCCTGACTTTC.